Listed below are T cell receptor beta chains from one sample, sequenced in a study of cytomegalovirus exposure and HLA in healthy donors. The table came from immunoSEQ multiplex PCR; TCRdb's copy has only in-frame clones and leaves some out. The sample holds 90,000 to 120,000 clones; over 75% are singletons and the top ten take around 2.4%. Material: PBMCs. These receptors were taken from a man aged 30 to 39 in good health and CMV-seronegative. Both conserved end residues are part of each CDR3. Fields, in order: clone size, V gene, J gene, D gene, CDR3 DNA, CDR3 protein. The D gene is left open where the match is weak. Only some rows state a clone size, as once, few, many or a class for expanded clones.

>NA|TRBV6-4|TRBJ1-1|NA
TGTGCCAGCAGCCACGGGGAGGGGATTGTTTACACTGAAGCTTTCTTT
CASSHGEGIVYTEAFF
>NA|TRBV7-8|TRBJ2-7|TRBD2
TGTGCCAGCAGCCGAGGAACTAGCGACTCCTACGAGCAGTACTTC
CASSRGTSDSYEQYF
>NA|TRBV9|TRBJ2-1|TRBD2
TGTGCCAGCAGCGTTATACCGGGACTAGCGGGAAATGAGCAGTTCTTC
CASSVIPGLAGNEQFF
>NA|TRBV14|TRBJ1-2|NA
TGTGCCAGCAGCCAACAGGGTATCAGTGGCTACACCTTC
CASSQQGISGYTF
>once|TRBV6-5|TRBJ1-6|TRBD1
TGTGCCAGCAGCACCGGGACAGCGAATTCACCCCTCCACTTT
CASSTGTANSPLHF
>once|TRBV19|TRBJ1-2|NA
TGTGCCAGTAGTATAAAGGCGGGGGTACATGGCTACACCTTC
CASSIKAGVHGYTF
>NA|TRBV7-7|TRBJ1-3|NA
TGTGCTAGCAGCTCCGGGGGCTCTGGAAACACCATATATTTT
CASSSGGSGNTIYF
>NA|TRBV30|TRBJ2-5|TRBD2
TGTGCCTGGAGTGGCACTAGCGGGGGCCGGGGAGAGACCCAGTACTTC
CAWSGTSGGRGETQYF
>NA|TRBV9|TRBJ2-1|TRBD2
TGTGCCAGCAGCGTTAGTGGGAGGGGCAACAATGAGCAGTTCTTC
CASSVSGRGNNEQFF
>NA|TRBV5-4|TRBJ2-1|TRBD2
TGTGCCAGCAGCCTTAGCGGGGGGGCAAACAATGAGCAGTTCTTC
CASSLSGGANNEQFF
>few|TRBV29-1|TRBJ1-2|NA
TGCAGCGTTGAAGAGGAGTGGGCGGGCGGCTACACCTTC
CSVEEEWAGGYTF
>NA|TRBV7-6|TRBJ2-1|TRBD2
TGTGCCAGCAGCCGGGCCCATCCGGAGCGGGGGGTACCTAACAATGAGCAGTTCTTC
CASSRAHPERGVPNNEQFF
>NA|TRBV7-2|TRBJ2-4|TRBD2
TGTGCCAGCAGTAAAAGGGCCCTAGCGGGAGGGAGTCGGGACATTCAGTACTTC
CASSKRALAGGSRDIQYF
>NA|TRBV5-1|TRBJ2-5|TRBD2
TGCGCCAGCAGCTCCGGTACCGGGGGGTACCAAGAGACCCAGTACTTC
CASSSGTGGYQETQYF
>NA|TRBV14|TRBJ1-2|NA
TGTGCCAGCAGCCAAGATCTTACAGTAACCTATGGCTACACCTTC
CASSQDLTVTYGYTF
>NA|TRBV9|TRBJ1-2|TRBD1
TGTGCCAGCAGGGGGACAGTTAACTATGGCTACACCTTC
CASRGTVNYGYTF
>NA|TRBV7-2|TRBJ1-3|NA
TGTGCCAGCAGCTCCTCAGGGGACTCTGGAAACACCATATATTTT
CASSSSGDSGNTIYF
>NA|TRBV2|TRBJ2-2|TRBD2
TGTGCCAGCACCGAAGGGACTAGCGGGAGGACCGGGGAGCTGTTTTTT
CASTEGTSGRTGELFF
>NA|TRBV29-1|TRBJ2-1|TRBD1
TGCAGCGTTGATATGGGCAGGGGGATCAATGAGCAGTTCTTC
CSVDMGRGINEQFF
>NA|TRBV4-2|TRBJ1-1|TRBD1
TGTGCCAGCAGCCGCGGACAGGGAGGGGGCACTGAAGCTTTCTTT
CASSRGQGGGTEAFF
>NA|TRBV9|TRBJ2-1|TRBD2
TGTGCCAGCAGAGCCGGGACTAGCGTGTACAATGAGCAGTTCTTC
CASRAGTSVYNEQFF
>NA|TRBV10-3|TRBJ2-7|NA
TGTGCCATCAGTGAGTCGGAGGTCTACGAGCAGTACTTC
CAISESEVYEQYF
>NA|TRBV6-5|TRBJ2-7|NA
TGTGCCAGCAGTTACACGGCAGGTCCTTCCTACGAGCAGTACTTC
CASSYTAGPSYEQYF
>NA|TRBV7-9|TRBJ1-1|NA
TGTGCCAGCAGCTTAGCTATCCAGGAAGCTTTCTTT
CASSLAIQEAFF
>NA|TRBV5-1|TRBJ2-7|NA
TGCGCCAGCAGCTTGATCGGGGGCGAGCAGTACTTC
CASSLIGGEQYF
>NA|TRBV5-1|TRBJ2-7|NA
TGCGCCAGCAGCGGGGCCGGGGGTGGATACGAGCAGTACTTC
CASSGAGGGYEQYF
>NA|TRBV6-1|TRBJ1-4|NA
TGTGCCAGCAGCGGAGTGGGGGCTACTAATGAAAAACTGTTTTTT
CASSGVGATNEKLFF
>NA|TRBV6-5|TRBJ2-3|TRBD1
TGTGCCAGCAGTTACCAACAGGGGGATACGCAGTATTTT
CASSYQQGDTQYF
>NA|TRBV2|TRBJ1-2|TRBD1
TGTGCCAGCAGTAATAACAGGGGAGGCTACACCTTC
CASSNNRGGYTF
>few|TRBV30|TRBJ2-5|TRBD2
TGTGCCTGGAGCGAATTGGGACTAGCGGGGGAAGAGACCCAGTACTTC
CAWSELGLAGEETQYF
>NA|TRBV30|TRBJ2-2|TRBD2
TGTGCCTGGAGTGTTAGCGGGACGAGGGCCGGGGAGCTGTTTTTT
CAWSVSGTRAGELFF
>once|TRBV6-1|TRBJ1-5|NA
TGTGCCAGCAGCGAGGGGGGCAATCAGCCCCAGCATTTT
CASSEGGNQPQHF
>NA|TRBV20-1|TRBJ1-2|NA
TGCAGTGCTGGGGACACTTCCACCTTC
CSAGDTSTF
>NA|TRBV11-2|TRBJ2-7|TRBD2
TGTGCCAGCAGCTTAGCCGGGGGGAGGTACGAGCAGTACTTC
CASSLAGGRYEQYF
>NA|TRBV15|TRBJ1-5|NA
TGTGCCACCAGCAGACGAGCTACCAATCAGCCCCAGCATTTT
CATSRRATNQPQHF
>NA|TRBV13|TRBJ2-7|TRBD1
TGTGCCAGCAGCTCAACCGGGACAGGCTCTAGCGAGCAGTACTTC
CASSSTGTGSSEQYF
>NA|TRBV7-8|TRBJ2-7|TRBD1
TGTGCCAGCAGCTTACCCGAGGACAGGGAGGTGTACGAGCAGTACTTC
CASSLPEDREVYEQYF
>NA|TRBV9|TRBJ2-1|NA
TGTGCCAGCGGGGACAGCGGGGGTTCCTACAATGAGCAGTTCTTC
CASGDSGGSYNEQFF
>NA|TRBV9|TRBJ1-3|TRBD1
TGTGCCAGCAGCATCTCAGGGGGCGGTGGAAACACCATATATTTT
CASSISGGGGNTIYF
>NA|TRBV5-1|TRBJ1-1|NA
TGCGCCAGCAGCTCACAGAAGGCTGAAGCTTTCTTT
CASSSQKAEAFF
>NA|TRBV5-6|TRBJ2-3|NA
TGTGCCAGCAGCTTGTTCATGGGCAGGGCCACAGATACGCAGTATTTT
CASSLFMGRATDTQYF
>NA|TRBV18|TRBJ1-4|NA
TGTGCCAGCTCGACGTGGGCCGCCAATGAAAAACTGTTTTTT
CASSTWAANEKLFF
>NA|TRBV2|TRBJ2-2|NA
TGTGCCAGCAGTGTCCGCACCGGGGAGCTGTTTTTT
CASSVRTGELFF
>many|TRBV5-6|TRBJ1-4|NA
TGTGCCAGCAGCCCGGGTTGGACTAATGAAAAACTGTTTTTT
CASSPGWTNEKLFF
>NA|TRBV6-1|TRBJ1-5|NA
TGTGCCAGCAGTGAAGGTGGACAGCTGCCCCAGCATTTT
CASSEGGQLPQHF
>NA|TRBV5-4|TRBJ1-5|NA
TGTGCCAGCAGCTTGGCTCCTAATCAGCCCCAGCATTTT
CASSLAPNQPQHF
>NA|TRBV28|TRBJ1-1|TRBD1
TGTGCCAGCAGCCTTCCCCCAGGGGGCACTGAAGCTTTCTTT
CASSLPPGGTEAFF
>NA|TRBV6-1|TRBJ1-4|TRBD1
TGTGCCAGCAGCGAATACCTCCGGGACAGAGCACTCAATAATGAAAAACTGTTTTTT
CASSEYLRDRALNNEKLFF
>NA|TRBV10-1|TRBJ1-6|TRBD1
TGCGCCAGCAGTGAAGACTGGGGACAGGGGTTATATTCACCCCTCCACTTT
CASSEDWGQGLYSPLHF
>NA|TRBV7-9|TRBJ2-1|NA
TGTGCCAGCAGCTCGCACAGGGACATTGCCTCCTACAATGAGCAGTTCTTC
CASSSHRDIASYNEQFF
>once|TRBV7-9|TRBJ2-5|TRBD2
TGTGCCAGCAGTCCTAGCGGGAGTGTACAAGAGACCCAGTACTTC
CASSPSGSVQETQYF
>few|TRBV2|TRBJ2-7|TRBD1
TGTGCCAGCACCCCCGTGGACAGGGGATCCTACGAGCAGTACTTC
CASTPVDRGSYEQYF
>once|TRBV5-8|TRBJ1-2|NA
TGTGCCAGCAGCCACCGCTCAGTAGCTGGAGTCTATGGCTACACCTTC
CASSHRSVAGVYGYTF
>NA|TRBV28|TRBJ1-1|NA
TGTGCCAGCAGTCCCCGGGACTCTTTGAACACTGAAGCTTTCTTT
CASSPRDSLNTEAFF
>few|TRBV4-2|TRBJ2-3|TRBD2
TGTGCCAGCAGCCAAGCAACTAGCGGGGGTGGAAGAACAGATACGCAGTATTTT
CASSQATSGGGRTDTQYF
>NA|TRBV30|TRBJ1-2|TRBD1
TGTGCCTGGAGTGCCGGGACAGGGCCCAACTATGGCTACACCTTC
CAWSAGTGPNYGYTF
>NA|TRBV9|TRBJ2-5|NA
TGTGCCAGCAGCGTATCTCCAGCGGGTTTCCAAGAGACCCAGTACTTC
CASSVSPAGFQETQYF
>few|TRBV6-1|TRBJ1-3|NA
TGTGCCAGCAGTGAACGGGGGAGTGGAAACACCATATATTTT
CASSERGSGNTIYF
>few|TRBV6-5|TRBJ2-5|TRBD1
TGTGCCAGCAGTACGGGGACAGGTCGTGGTTCGACCCAGTACTTC
CASSTGTGRGSTQYF